The rows below give T cell receptor beta chains drawn from one sample of a study of OX40 agonist ivuxolimab in advanced cancers. The method was immunoSEQ multiplex PCR; TCRdb's version includes in-frame clones alone and lacks a portion of them. Here the sample spans about 43,000 clones, roughly 86% being singletons. Sequencing was performed on CD4+ or CD8+ T cells sorted from blood, taken in a trial of the OX40 agonist ivuxolimab. The receptors here all came from an adult with an advanced solid tumor such as melanoma, head and neck, liver or kidney cancer. Both conserved end residues are part of each CDR3. Fields, in order: V gene, D gene, J gene, clone size, CDR3 protein, CDR3 DNA. A D gene is named only where the DNA matches it firmly. Clone size is given for some rows only: seen once, a few or many times, or a class if the clone is expanded.

TRBV30,-,TRBJ1-4,once,CAWSSRAGEKLFF,TGTGCCTGGAGTTCCAGGGCGGGCGAAAAACTGTTTTTT
TRBV6-5,TRBD1,TRBJ2-3,-,CASRRTGYTDTQYF,TGTGCCAGCAGGCGGACAGGGTACACAGATACGCAGTATTTT
TRBV10-3,-,TRBJ2-1,-,CAISESEGGNSYNEQFF,TGTGCCATCAGTGAGTCGGAAGGCGGAAACTCCTACAATGAGCAGTTCTTC
TRBV9,-,TRBJ1-2,-,CASSLPGRGYTF,TGTGCCAGCAGCCTCCCGGGCCGGGGCTACACCTTC
TRBV19,TRBD1,TRBJ2-5,-,CASSIPTGVRETQYF,TGTGCCAGTAGTATCCCGACAGGGGTAAGGGAGACCCAGTACTTC
TRBV13,TRBD2,TRBJ2-7,once,CASSLEVVSGKYEQYF,TGTGCCAGCAGCTTAGAGGTAGTCAGCGGGAAATACGAGCAGTACTTC
TRBV7-6,-,TRBJ2-3,-,CASSLGTVDTQYF,TGTGCCAGCAGCTTAGGGACGGTAGATACGCAGTATTTT
TRBV15,TRBD2,TRBJ2-1,-,CATSRLGQRTSGGYNEQFF,TGTGCCACCAGCAGATTGGGACAGAGGACTAGCGGGGGGTACAATGAGCAGTTCTTC
TRBV2,-,TRBJ1-5,medium-sized,CASREGSFHNQPQHF,TGTGCCAGCAGGGAGGGATCGTTCCACAATCAGCCCCAGCATTTT
TRBV15,-,TRBJ2-1,-,CATSTLVGEQFF,TGTGCCACCAGCACACTAGTCGGTGAGCAGTTCTTC
TRBV7-3,-,TRBJ1-1,-,CASSLGMNTEAFF,TGTGCCAGCAGCTTAGGGATGAACACTGAAGCTTTCTTT
TRBV27,-,TRBJ1-1,-,CASSRPGEWNTEAFF,TGTGCCAGCAGTAGACCGGGGGAGTGGAACACTGAAGCTTTCTTT
TRBV7-2,-,TRBJ2-4,few,CASSLMEGNIQYF,TGTGCCAGCAGCTTAATGGAGGGAAACATTCAGTACTTC
TRBV18,-,TRBJ1-6,few,CASSPDAQPGSPLHF,TGTGCCAGCTCACCGGACGCACAGCCAGGATCACCCCTCCACTTT
TRBV5-4,-,TRBJ2-1,-,CASSSGGLRSEQFF,TGTGCCAGCAGCTCCGGAGGGTTAAGGAGTGAGCAGTTCTTC
TRBV10-3,-,TRBJ2-3,-,CASHRDRSTDTQYF,TGTGCCTCGCACCGGGACCGAAGCACAGATACGCAGTATTTT
TRBV2,TRBD1,TRBJ1-2,-,CASTFSRDRYGYTF,TGTGCCAGCACCTTTAGTCGGGACAGATATGGCTACACCTTC
TRBV5-4,-,TRBJ2-6,-,CASYSYTRQSRANVLTF,TGTGCCAGCTACTCTTATACCAGACAAAGTCGGGCCAACGTCCTGACTTTC
TRBV4-1,-,TRBJ1-5,once,CASSKVGGNQPQHF,TGCGCCAGCAGCAAAGTCGGTGGAAATCAGCCCCAGCATTTT
TRBV11-3,-,TRBJ2-1,-,CASSPRSSGVHEQFF,TGTGCCAGCAGCCCCCGGAGTAGTGGGGTCCATGAGCAGTTCTTC
TRBV19,TRBD1,TRBJ2-5,-,CASSAPTGQGHF,TGTGCCAGTAGTGCCCCGACAGGGCAAGGTCACTTC
TRBV2,-,TRBJ2-5,-,CASIRSQETQYF,TGTGCCAGCATTCGGAGCCAAGAGACCCAGTACTTC
TRBV11-2,TRBD2,TRBJ2-7,-,CASNLAGGYYEQYF,TGTGCCAGCAACTTAGCGGGGGGTTACTACGAGCAGTACTTC
TRBV6-1,TRBD1,TRBJ1-2,few,CASRGTGAVYGYTF,TGTGCCAGCAGGGGGACAGGGGCGGTTTATGGCTACACCTTC
TRBV11-3,-,TRBJ2-7,few,CASSLAGGSTYEQYF,TGTGCCAGCAGCTTAGCTGGGGGGTCAACCTACGAGCAGTACTTC
TRBV7-9,-,TRBJ2-5,-,CASSLTARGSTETQYF,TGTGCCAGCAGCTTAACGGCTAGAGGAAGTACGGAGACCCAGTACTTC
TRBV19,-,TRBJ2-3,-,CASSSGANARSTDTQYF,TGTGCCAGTAGTTCCGGGGCCAACGCCAGAAGCACAGATACGCAGTATTTT
TRBV11-3,-,TRBJ2-1,-,CASSLAVGGYNEQFF,TGTGCCAGCAGCTTAGCGGTTGGGGGTTACAATGAGCAGTTCTTC
TRBV5-4,-,TRBJ1-3,-,CASSTPRREVNTIYF,TGTGCCAGCAGCACGCCCCGCAGGGAGGTAAACACCATATATTTT
TRBV28,-,TRBJ2-7,-,CASSPTPAAYEQYF,TGTGCCAGCAGTCCCACCCCAGCCGCCTACGAGCAGTACTTC
TRBV5-8,TRBD1,TRBJ2-3,-,CASSSTGVNTDTQYF,TGTGCCAGCAGCTCAACAGGGGTAAACACAGATACGCAGTATTTT
TRBV28,TRBD1,TRBJ1-1,-,CASSYRGERTEAFF,TGTGCCAGCAGCTACAGGGGAGAGAGGACTGAAGCTTTCTTT
TRBV7-9,TRBD1,TRBJ1-4,-,CASSRDSEKLFF,TGTGCCAGCAGCAGGGACAGCGAAAAACTGTTTTTT
TRBV5-4,-,TRBJ2-4,-,CASSLVGGNIQYF,TGTGCCAGCAGCTTGGTCGGCGGGAACATTCAGTACTTC
TRBV20-1,-,TRBJ1-6,-,CSAARGSPLHF,TGCAGTGCTGCGAGGGGCTCACCCCTCCACTTT
TRBV5-1,-,TRBJ2-5,-,CASRDGEETQYF,TGCGCCAGCCGGGACGGAGAAGAGACCCAGTACTTC
TRBV18,TRBD1,TRBJ1-3,-,CASSPLGGGISGNTIYF,TGTGCCAGCTCACCCCTCGGAGGGGGCATCTCTGGAAACACCATATATTTT
TRBV6-1,TRBD1,TRBJ1-3,-,CASSVQGTWGNTIYF,TGTGCCAGCAGCGTACAGGGGACTTGGGGAAACACCATATATTTT
TRBV7-2,TRBD1,TRBJ2-1,-,CASSFFGDSRFF,TGTGCCAGCAGCTTTTTTGGGGACAGCAGGTTCTTC
TRBV13,TRBD1,TRBJ1-2,-,CASSSQGQGVNYGYTF,TGTGCCAGCAGCTCCCAGGGACAGGGGGTTAACTATGGCTACACCTTC
TRBV14,-,TRBJ2-3,-,CASSQAAPDTQYF,TGTGCCAGCAGCCAAGCGGCCCCAGATACGCAGTATTTT
TRBV7-9,-,TRBJ2-1,-,CASSLSRNEQFF,TGTGCCAGCAGCTTATCTAGGAATGAGCAGTTCTTC
TRBV29-1,-,TRBJ1-1,-,CSVWKVGEAFF,TGCAGCGTTTGGAAGGTTGGTGAAGCTTTCTTT
TRBV18,-,TRBJ2-1,-,CASSPTKGVNEQFF,TGTGCCAGCTCACCGACGAAGGGAGTGAATGAGCAGTTCTTC
TRBV11-2,-,TRBJ2-2,-,CASSSYRGELFF,TGTGCCAGCAGCTCATATAGAGGGGAGCTGTTTTTT
TRBV30,-,TRBJ1-4,-,CAWSGPTAPEKLFF,TGTGCCTGGAGCGGGCCTACAGCCCCTGAAAAACTGTTTTTT
TRBV6-5,-,TRBJ1-1,-,CASSYRPGDEAFF,TGTGCCAGCAGTTACCGCCCAGGGGATGAAGCTTTCTTT
TRBV6-1,-,TRBJ2-5,-,CASDIGGETQYF,TGTGCCAGCGATATCGGGGGAGAGACCCAGTACTTC
TRBV10-3,-,TRBJ2-7,-,CAISERGMIQQYF,TGTGCCATCAGTGAGAGGGGCATGATCCAGCAGTACTTC
TRBV9,-,TRBJ2-7,-,CASSVDPLEDSYEQYF,TGTGCCAGCAGCGTGGACCCACTAGAGGATTCCTACGAGCAGTACTTC
TRBV29-1,-,TRBJ2-4,-,CSVTEGAGEVNIQYF,TGCAGCGTCACTGAGGGGGCGGGGGAGGTAAACATTCAGTACTTC
TRBV14,TRBD2,TRBJ2-5,-,CASSLGTSGLTRWETQYF,TGTGCCAGCAGCCTCGGGACTAGCGGGCTCACGCGTTGGGAGACCCAGTACTTC
TRBV5-6,TRBD1,TRBJ1-4,-,CASSFTGVNEKLFF,TGTGCCAGCAGCTTTACAGGGGTAAATGAAAAACTGTTTTTT
TRBV10-2,-,TRBJ1-1,-,CASTHGNTEAFF,TGCGCCAGCACCCACGGAAACACTGAAGCTTTCTTT
TRBV7-6,TRBD1,TRBJ1-1,-,CASSLATGQGVSTEAFF,TGTGCCAGCAGCTTAGCAACGGGACAGGGGGTAAGCACTGAAGCTTTCTTT